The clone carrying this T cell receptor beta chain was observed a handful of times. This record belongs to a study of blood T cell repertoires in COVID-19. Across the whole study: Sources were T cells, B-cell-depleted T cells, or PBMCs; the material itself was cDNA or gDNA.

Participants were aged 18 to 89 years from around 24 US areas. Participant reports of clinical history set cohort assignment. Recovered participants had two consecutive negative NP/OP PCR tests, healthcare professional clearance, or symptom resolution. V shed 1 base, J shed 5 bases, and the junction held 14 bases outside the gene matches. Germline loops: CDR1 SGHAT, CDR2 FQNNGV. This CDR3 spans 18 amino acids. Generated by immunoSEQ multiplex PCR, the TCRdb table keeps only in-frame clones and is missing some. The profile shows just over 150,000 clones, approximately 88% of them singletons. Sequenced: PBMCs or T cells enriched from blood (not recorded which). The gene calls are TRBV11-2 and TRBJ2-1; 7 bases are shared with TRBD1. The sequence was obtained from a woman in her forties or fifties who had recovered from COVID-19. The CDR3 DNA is TGTGCCAGCAGCTTAGTGAGGGGGCTAGCCGGGTGGAACAATGAGCAGTTCTTC. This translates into CASSLVRGLAGWNNEQFF.